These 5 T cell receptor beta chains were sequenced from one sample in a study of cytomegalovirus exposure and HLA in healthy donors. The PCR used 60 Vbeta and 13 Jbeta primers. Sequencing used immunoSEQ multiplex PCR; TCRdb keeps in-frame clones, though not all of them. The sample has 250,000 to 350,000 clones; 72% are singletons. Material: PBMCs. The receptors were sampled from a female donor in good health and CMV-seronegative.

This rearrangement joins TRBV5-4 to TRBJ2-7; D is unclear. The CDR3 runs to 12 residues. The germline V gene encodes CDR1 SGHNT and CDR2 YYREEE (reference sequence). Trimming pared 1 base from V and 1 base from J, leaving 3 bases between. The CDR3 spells CASSLSSYEQYF. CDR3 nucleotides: TGTGCCAGCAGCTTGTCTTCCTACGAGCAGTACTTC.

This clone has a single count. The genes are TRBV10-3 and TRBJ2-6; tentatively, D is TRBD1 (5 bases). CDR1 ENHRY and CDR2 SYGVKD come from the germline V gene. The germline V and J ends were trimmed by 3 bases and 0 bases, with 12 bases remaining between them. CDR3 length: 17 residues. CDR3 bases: TGTGCCATCAGTGATGCAGGGATTTACTCTGGGGCCAACGTCCTGACTTTC. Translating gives CAISDAGIYSGANVLTF.

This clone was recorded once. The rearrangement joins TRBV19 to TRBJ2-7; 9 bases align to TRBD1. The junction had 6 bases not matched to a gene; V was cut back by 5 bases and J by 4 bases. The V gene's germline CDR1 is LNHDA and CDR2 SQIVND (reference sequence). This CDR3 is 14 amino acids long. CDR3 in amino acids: CASSYPGQGYEQYF. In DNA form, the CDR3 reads TGTGCCAGTAGTTACCCGGGACAGGGTTACGAGCAGTACTTC.

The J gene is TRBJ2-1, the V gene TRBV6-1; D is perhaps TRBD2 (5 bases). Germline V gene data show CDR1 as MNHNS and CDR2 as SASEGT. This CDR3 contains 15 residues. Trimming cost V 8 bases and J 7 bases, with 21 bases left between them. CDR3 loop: CASGGAASISNEQFF. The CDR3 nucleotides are TGTGCCAGCGGCGGAGCGGCTAGCATATCTAATGAGCAGTTCTTC.

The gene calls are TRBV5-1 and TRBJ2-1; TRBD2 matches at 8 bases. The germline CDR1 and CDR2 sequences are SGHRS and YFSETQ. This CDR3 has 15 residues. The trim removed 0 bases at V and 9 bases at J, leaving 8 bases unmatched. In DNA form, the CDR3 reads TGCGCCAGCAGCTTGGAGGGGGTCCTAGCGGGTGAGCAGTTCTTC. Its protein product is CASSLEGVLAGEQFF. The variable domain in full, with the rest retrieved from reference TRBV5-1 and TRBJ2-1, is KAGVTQTPRYLIKTRGQQVTLSCSPISGHRSVSWYQQTPGQGLQFLFEYFSETQRNKGNFPGRFSGRQFSNSRSEMNVSTLELGDSALYLCASSLEGVLAGEQFFGPGTRLTVL.